The 10 T cell receptor beta chains reported below all come from one sample, sequenced in a study of glioma-infiltrating T cells after dendritic cell vaccination (dated by TCRdb to 2016 to 2017). Library preparation was by the immunoSEQ multiplex PCR assay. This is the immuneACCESS table as TCRdb keeps it, with only in-frame sequences that have V and J called. A part of the clones is gone; compared with another copy, unresolved V genes explain less than half, and the rest is unexplained. Present in this sample are about 65,000 clones, around nine tenths of which were seen just once. The ten biggest clones cover under 14% of the sample. In light of the paper, this sample's time point label describes: after dendritic cell vaccination, including at tumor progression/relapse. Sequencing was performed on blood, taken after dendritic cell vaccination. These receptors all come from a human donor with glioblastoma.

The rearrangement links TRBV7-2 to TRBJ2-5, with TRBD1 identical over 9 bases. The CDR3 totals 14 residues. The ends lost 5 bases at V and 3 bases at J; junction bases unmatched: 4. Germline assignment: CDR1 SGHTA and CDR2 FQGNSA. The CDR3 coding sequence is TGTGCCAGCAGCGGACAGGGGTGGGAAGAGACCCAGTACTTC. Translated: CASSGQGWEETQYF.

This clone was recorded a few times. This chain joins TRBV6-1 and TRBJ2-7; no clear D. Germline assignment: CDR1 MNHNS and CDR2 SASEGT. V was clipped by 1 base and J by 0 bases, with 16 bases between them. This CDR3 comprises 17 residues. The CDR3 sequence: CASSEGLSSPSSYEQYF. CDR3 sequence (DNA): TGTGCCAGCAGTGAAGGCTTGAGCTCCCCGAGCTCCTACGAGCAGTACTTC.

The V call is TRBV4-2, the J call TRBJ2-7, with TRBD1 identical over 9 bases. The CDR3 is 16 residues long. In germline, CDR1 is LGHNA, CDR2 YNFKEQ. Losses at the gene ends were 3 bases for V and 2 bases for J; bases not matched to a gene: 8. The CDR3 DNA reads as TGTGCCAGCAGCCAGGGACAGGGCCGGGGTCCCTACGAGCAGTACTTC. It codes for CASSQGQGRGPYEQYF.

The CDR3 sequence: CASNRGSRRIDTQYF. The CDR3 DNA is TGTGCCAGTAATCGAGGGTCACGCCGTATAGATACGCAGTATTTT. The chain links TRBV19 to TRBJ2-3; tentatively, D is TRBD2 (5 bases). Germline V lookup: CDR1 LNHDA, CDR2 SQIVND (reference sequence). The CDR3 has 15 residues. Trimming stripped 7 bases from V and 5 bases from J, with 19 bases between.

This chain uses TRBV9 with TRBJ2-1; possibly TRBD2 for D (5 bases). V lost 3 bases and J 0 bases, leaving 7 bases between the germline ends. CDR3 length: 14 residues. Germline CDR1 is SGDLS and CDR2 is YYNGEE. CDR3 loop: CASSGGSSYNEQFF. CDR3 coding DNA: TGTGCCAGCAGCGGAGGGAGCTCCTACAATGAGCAGTTCTTC.

The chain employs TRBV4-1 and TRBJ1-2; no reliable D call. The CDR3 runs 15 residues. The germline V and J ends were trimmed by 4 bases and 5 bases, with 17 bases remaining between them. Germline CDR1 MGHRA, CDR2 YSYEKL. CDR3 sequence: CASSPTGPEGYGYTF. CDR3 sequence (DNA): TGCGCCAGCAGCCCCACGGGCCCGGAGGGATATGGCTACACCTTC.

V and J are TRBV2 and TRBJ2-3; TRBD1 matches 9 bases. Trimming cost V 5 bases and J 1 base; bases outside gene matches: 1. There are 14 residues in the CDR3. The germline gives CDR1 SNHLY, CDR2 FYNNEI. CDR3 protein: CASSRTGGTDTQYF. As DNA, the CDR3 is TGTGCCAGCAGTAGGACAGGGGGCACAGATACGCAGTATTTT. The variable domain in full, completed from reference TRBV2 and TRBJ2-3, reads EPEVTQTPSHQVTQMGQEVILRCVPISNHLYFYWYRQILGQKVEFLVSFYNNEISEKSEIFDDQFSVERPDGSNFTLKIRSTKLEDSAMYFCASSRTGGTDTQYFGPGTRLTVL.

The rearrangement links TRBV28 to TRBJ2-7; 13 nucleotides align to TRBD2. This CDR3 is built from 16 residues. Germline CDR1 reads MDHEN; CDR2 reads SYDVKM. V was pared by 6 bases and J by 6 bases, with 11 bases of the junction left unmatched. In DNA, the CDR3 is TGTGCCAGCAGGTCGACTAGCGGGAGGAGGGTCCCCGAGCAGTACTTC. Translating it yields CASRSTSGRRVPEQYF.

This sequence joins TRBV14 and TRBJ1-2; 11 nucleotides align to TRBD1. Germline-derived CDR1 and CDR2 are SGHDN and FVKESK. With V trimmed by 1 base and J by 6 bases, 4 bases remained unmatched. The CDR3 loop spans 15 amino acids. This CDR3 reads CASSQAGQGGHGYTF. The CDR3, as DNA: TGTGCCAGCAGCCAAGCGGGACAGGGGGGACATGGCTACACCTTC. Full variable domain (outside the CDR3, taken from reference TRBV14 and TRBJ1-2): EAGVTQFPSHSVIEKGQTVTLRCDPISGHDNLYWYRRVMGKEIKFLLHFVKESKQDESGMPNNRFLAERTGGTYSTLKVQPAELEDSGVYFCASSQAGQGGHGYTFGSGTRLTVV.

The CDR3 DNA reads as TGCGCCAGCAGCCGGGAGGGGACTGTCCTCTACGAGCAGTACTTC. Translated, it gives CASSREGTVLYEQYF. The rearrangement joins TRBV5-1 to TRBJ2-7; 8 positions agree with TRBD2. Germline V gene data show CDR1 as SGHRS and CDR2 as YFSETQ. The CDR3 is 15 residues long. V lost 4 bases to trimming and J lost 3 bases; unmatched junction nucleotides: 9.